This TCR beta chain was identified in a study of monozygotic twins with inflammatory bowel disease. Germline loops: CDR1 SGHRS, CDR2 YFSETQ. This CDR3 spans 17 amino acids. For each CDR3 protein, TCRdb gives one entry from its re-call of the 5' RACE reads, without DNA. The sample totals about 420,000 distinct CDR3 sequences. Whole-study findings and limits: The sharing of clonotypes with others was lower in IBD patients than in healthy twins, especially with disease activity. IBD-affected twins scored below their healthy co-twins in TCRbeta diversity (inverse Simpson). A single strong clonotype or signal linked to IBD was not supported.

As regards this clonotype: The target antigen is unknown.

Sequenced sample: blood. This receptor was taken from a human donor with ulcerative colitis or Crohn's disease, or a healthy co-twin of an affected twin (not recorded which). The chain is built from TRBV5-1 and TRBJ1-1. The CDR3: CASSLAGGQRGNTEAFF.